The text below deals with one T cell receptor (beta chain). Its antigen remains unknown. Assay execution took place at the deep level. Produced via immunoSEQ multiplex PCR; TCRdb's table is partial and in-frame only. This table has millions of clones, approximately 93% appearing once. These data are taken from a study of shared clonotypes between healthy human individuals. Regarding the study as a whole: Richness estimates generally favored naive over memory subsets. A few donors showed sharing of around 5% of naive CD4 clonotypes.

A CD45RA-negative memory subset and a CD45RA+ naive subset were separated from the CD4+ cells. The sequence was obtained from a man aged 18 to 35 in good health. Some clones in this sample may be carry-over from other donors' samples. The sequencing input was naive CD4+ T cells from PBMCs. The subset: CD45RA+ positively selected.

This CDR3 reads CAWSVRRASSYEQYF. The CDR3 coding sequence is TGTGCCTGGAGTGTACGGCGCGCGTCCTCCTACGAGCAGTACTTC. The V call is TRBV30, the J call TRBJ2-7; D is uncertain. Trimming took off 0 bases at V and 0 bases at J, with 12 bases between the two ends. Looked up from germline, CDR1 is GTSNPN and CDR2 is SVGIG (reference sequence). This CDR3 region has 15 residues.